These T cell receptor beta chains were read from a single sample in a study of T cells in Graves' hyperthyroidism and ophthalmopathy. TCRdb fed the multiplex PCR reads into MiXCR, producing one record per CDR3 protein. The sample records about 640,000 distinct CDR3 sequences, around 20% being singletons. The sample comprised blood. These receptors all come from a man aged 30 to 39 with Graves' ophthalmopathy. CDR3s include the opening cysteine and the closing phenylalanine or tryptophan. The order of the fields is J gene, V gene, clone size, D gene, CDR3 DNA, CDR3 protein. D genes are given only for firm matches. Clone size is given for some rows only: seen once, a few or many times, or a class if the clone is expanded.

j_call: TRBJ1-5; v_call: TRBV7-9; clone_size: NA; d_call: NA; cdr3_nt: TGTGCCAGCAGCCTCGGGCAGGGAATTCAGCCCCAGCATTTT; cdr3_aa: CASSLGQGIQPQHF
j_call: TRBJ1-1; v_call: TRBV11-2; clone_size: many; d_call: NA; cdr3_nt: TGTGCCAGCAGTTTGGACACTGAAGCTTTCTTT; cdr3_aa: CASSLDTEAFF
j_call: TRBJ1-5; v_call: TRBV12-3/TRBV12-4; clone_size: few; d_call: NA; cdr3_nt: TGTGCCAGCAGTTTGGGGGGGCCTACGGATCAGCCCCAGCATTTT; cdr3_aa: CASSLGGPTDQPQHF
j_call: TRBJ2-1; v_call: TRBV18; clone_size: many; d_call: NA; cdr3_nt: TGTGCCAGCTCACCGGGAGGAGGGTATGAGCAGTTCTTC; cdr3_aa: CASSPGGGYEQFF
j_call: TRBJ2-7; v_call: TRBV11-1; clone_size: many; d_call: TRBD1; cdr3_nt: TGTGCCAGCAGAAGGGACAGGGGCATGTACGAGCAGTACTTC; cdr3_aa: CASRRDRGMYEQYF
j_call: TRBJ2-7; v_call: TRBV20-1; clone_size: NA; d_call: TRBD2; cdr3_nt: TGCAGTGCCAGAGGGGGACTAGCCTACGAGCAGTACTTC; cdr3_aa: CSARGGLAYEQYF
j_call: TRBJ2-1; v_call: TRBV19; clone_size: once; d_call: NA; cdr3_nt: TGTGCCAGTAGTATAGAACGGGGAGAGCAGTTCTTC; cdr3_aa: CASSIERGEQFF
j_call: TRBJ2-3; v_call: TRBV20-1; clone_size: many; d_call: TRBD2; cdr3_nt: TGCAGTGCTGGAACTAGCGGGATCAGGCCGGATACGCAGTATTTT; cdr3_aa: CSAGTSGIRPDTQYF
j_call: TRBJ1-3; v_call: TRBV2; clone_size: few; d_call: NA; cdr3_nt: TGTGCCAGCAACGGAAACTCTGGAAACACCATATATTTT; cdr3_aa: CASNGNSGNTIYF
j_call: TRBJ2-7; v_call: TRBV28; clone_size: few; d_call: NA; cdr3_nt: TGTGCCAGCAGATCGCAGGGTGGGCAGTACTTC; cdr3_aa: CASRSQGGQYF
j_call: TRBJ2-1; v_call: TRBV10-2; clone_size: NA; d_call: TRBD2; cdr3_nt: TGCGCCAGCCCCGGGGGACTAGCGCCCCACTACGAGCAGTTCTTC; cdr3_aa: CASPGGLAPHYEQFF
j_call: TRBJ2-1; v_call: TRBV5-1; clone_size: few; d_call: TRBD2; cdr3_nt: TGCGCCAGCAGCTTACCGGGACTAGCGGGAAAAAATGAGCAGTTCTTC; cdr3_aa: CASSLPGLAGKNEQFF
j_call: TRBJ2-1; v_call: TRBV12-3/TRBV12-4; clone_size: many; d_call: NA; cdr3_nt: TGTGCCAGCAGTTGGAGTAATGAGCAGTTCTTC; cdr3_aa: CASSWSNEQFF
j_call: TRBJ2-3; v_call: TRBV20-1; clone_size: NA; d_call: TRBD2; cdr3_nt: TGCAGTGCTAGGAGTCTAGCGGGGGCCACAGATACGCAGTATTTT; cdr3_aa: CSARSLAGATDTQYF
j_call: TRBJ2-5; v_call: TRBV20-1; clone_size: NA; d_call: NA; cdr3_nt: TGCAGTGCTAGTAGTGGGAAGGGGGGCATAGAGACCCAGTACTTC; cdr3_aa: CSASSGKGGIETQYF
j_call: TRBJ1-2; v_call: TRBV20-1; clone_size: NA; d_call: TRBD1; cdr3_nt: TGCAGTCTCGGGACAGGGGGAACCTCTACCTTC; cdr3_aa: CSLGTGGTSTF
j_call: TRBJ1-6; v_call: TRBV2; clone_size: NA; d_call: NA; cdr3_nt: TGTGCCAGCAACCAAGGCTGGGGGCCCCGTGGAAATTCACCCCTCCACTTT; cdr3_aa: CASNQGWGPRGNSPLHF
j_call: TRBJ1-1; v_call: TRBV6-2/TRBV6-3; clone_size: NA; d_call: NA; cdr3_nt: TGTGCCAGCAGTACGGGAACGAGGGCCGAAGCTTTCTTT; cdr3_aa: CASSTGTRAEAFF
j_call: TRBJ1-5; v_call: TRBV4-2; clone_size: few; d_call: NA; cdr3_nt: TGTGCCAGCAGCGCCCGAGGGGGAGGGCAGCCCCAGCATTTT; cdr3_aa: CASSARGGGQPQHF
j_call: TRBJ2-7; v_call: TRBV6-1; clone_size: many; d_call: NA; cdr3_nt: TGTGCCAGCAGACCAGGACACCTGTACGAGCAGTACTTC; cdr3_aa: CASRPGHLYEQYF
j_call: TRBJ2-2; v_call: TRBV30; clone_size: few; d_call: NA; cdr3_nt: TGTGCCTGGAATTCCGGGACGGCGAACACCGGGGAGCTGTTTTTT; cdr3_aa: CAWNSGTANTGELFF
j_call: TRBJ2-7; v_call: TRBV7-2; clone_size: few; d_call: NA; cdr3_nt: TGTGCCAGCAGCTTAGTTGGTACTCCCTACGAGCAGTACTTC; cdr3_aa: CASSLVGTPYEQYF
j_call: TRBJ2-1; v_call: TRBV14; clone_size: few; d_call: NA; cdr3_nt: TGTGCCAGCAGCGCTCAGGGATACAATGAGCAGTTCTTC; cdr3_aa: CASSAQGYNEQFF
j_call: TRBJ1-4; v_call: TRBV28; clone_size: NA; d_call: NA; cdr3_nt: TGTGCCAGCAGTACCCACTCGGGAACTAATGAAAAACTGTTTTTT; cdr3_aa: CASSTHSGTNEKLFF
j_call: TRBJ1-4; v_call: TRBV5-1; clone_size: NA; d_call: NA; cdr3_nt: TGCGCCAGCAGCTTGGTTCCGATCTCAACTAATGAAAAACTGTTTTTT; cdr3_aa: CASSLVPISTNEKLFF
j_call: TRBJ2-1; v_call: TRBV30; clone_size: many; d_call: NA; cdr3_nt: TGTGCCTGCGACGGTAAGGGAGGTGAGCAGTTCTTC; cdr3_aa: CACDGKGGEQFF
j_call: TRBJ2-1; v_call: TRBV20-1; clone_size: NA; d_call: NA; cdr3_nt: TGCAGTGCTAGTTTGGCCGCGGAGTACAATGAGCAGTTCTTC; cdr3_aa: CSASLAAEYNEQFF
j_call: TRBJ1-4; v_call: TRBV6-1; clone_size: NA; d_call: NA; cdr3_nt: TGTGCCAGCAGAGGGGGGAATGAAAAACTGTTTTTT; cdr3_aa: CASRGGNEKLFF
j_call: TRBJ2-7; v_call: TRBV6-1; clone_size: NA; d_call: NA; cdr3_nt: TGTGCCAGCAGTCAGATGGGAAGCTCCTACGAGCAGTACTTC; cdr3_aa: CASSQMGSSYEQYF
j_call: TRBJ2-7; v_call: TRBV29-1; clone_size: few; d_call: TRBD2; cdr3_nt: TGCAGCGTTGAGGGACTAGCGGGAGGACTCTACGAGCAGTACTTC; cdr3_aa: CSVEGLAGGLYEQYF
j_call: TRBJ2-5; v_call: TRBV6-1; clone_size: NA; d_call: TRBD2; cdr3_nt: TGTGCCAGCAGTGAATTACCCGGGACTAGCGGGTGGGAGACCCAGTACTTC; cdr3_aa: CASSELPGTSGWETQYF
j_call: TRBJ1-6; v_call: TRBV27; clone_size: many; d_call: NA; cdr3_nt: TGTGCCAGCAGTTTACGGGGCTACTCGATCGCTCTTGGGTCACCCCTCCACTTT; cdr3_aa: CASSLRGYSIALGSPLHF
j_call: TRBJ2-7; v_call: TRBV30; clone_size: few; d_call: NA; cdr3_nt: TGTGCCGGGGATCGCAGGGGTGGGTACGAGCAGTACTTC; cdr3_aa: CAGDRRGGYEQYF
j_call: TRBJ2-3; v_call: TRBV15; clone_size: NA; d_call: TRBD2; cdr3_nt: TGTGCCACCAGCAGAGACGCGGGACTAGCTAAACATACGCAGTATTTT; cdr3_aa: CATSRDAGLAKHTQYF
j_call: TRBJ2-3; v_call: TRBV20-1; clone_size: NA; d_call: NA; cdr3_nt: TGCAGTGCTAGTGTATCGGGACAATACACAGATACGCAGTATTTT; cdr3_aa: CSASVSGQYTDTQYF
j_call: TRBJ2-3; v_call: TRBV2; clone_size: many; d_call: NA; cdr3_nt: TGTGCCAGCAGTCCCAGCGAGACAGATACGCAGTATTTT; cdr3_aa: CASSPSETDTQYF
j_call: TRBJ2-7; v_call: TRBV27; clone_size: many; d_call: TRBD2; cdr3_nt: TGTGCCAGCAGGGGAAAGACTAGCGGCTACTCCTACGAGCAGTACTTC; cdr3_aa: CASRGKTSGYSYEQYF
j_call: TRBJ2-1; v_call: TRBV6-2/TRBV6-3; clone_size: NA; d_call: TRBD2; cdr3_nt: TGTGCCAGCAGTCCGTACTTGGGACTAGCGGACAATGAGCAGTTCTTC; cdr3_aa: CASSPYLGLADNEQFF
j_call: TRBJ2-2; v_call: TRBV24-1; clone_size: few; d_call: TRBD2; cdr3_nt: TGTGCCACCAGTGATACCTCTAGCGGGAGATTACCCGGGGAGCTGTTTTTT; cdr3_aa: CATSDTSSGRLPGELFF